This T cell receptor (beta chain) comes out of a study of cytomegalovirus exposure and HLA in healthy donors. Across the whole study: It was reported in a later analysis that the 100 to 150 validation repertoires used the same platform as the approximately 670 first-cohort repertoires. The study's findings and limits: There were under 200 TCR beta chains listed as cytomegalovirus-associated.

These donors were members of the approximately 110-subject validation cohort, a group separate from the roughly 670-subject first cohort. This table comes from immunoSEQ multiplex PCR, and its TCRdb copy is limited to in-frame clones, with some not included. The data show about 150,000 clones, 91% seen once. This CDR3 has 15 residues. Germline V gene data show CDR1 as SQVTM and CDR2 as ANQGSEA. The V end lost 7 bases, the J end lost 4 bases, and 22 bases lay between the germline ends. This clone was seen once. What it recognizes is unknown. The sequenced sample was PBMCs. The TCR was taken from a man between 18 and 35 years old in good health and CMV-seronegative. The chain couples TRBV29-1 to TRBJ1-1; a possible D gene is TRBD1 (5 bases). This chain's CDR3 is CSGKRGLAEGTEAFF. In DNA form, the CDR3 reads TGCAGCGGCAAAAGGGGTTTGGCTGAAGGCACTGAAGCTTTCTTT.